The 18 T cell receptor beta chains in this list originate from one sample, sequenced in a study of blood T cell repertoires in COVID-19 (dated by TCRdb to about 2020). The library was prepared using the immunoSEQ multiplex PCR assay. Here the immuneACCESS table is served through TCRdb, limited to in-frame sequences with V and J called. Missing clones are a known gap in these copies; in checked studies unresolved V genes cover under half, and the rest lacks a known reason. This sample gives over 350,000 clones in total; around 88% of them show up just once. 4% to 4.5% of the sample lies in the top ten. Sequenced sample: peripheral blood. These receptors all come from a woman in her 30s with acute or convalescent COVID-19.

V usage is TRBV4-2 and J usage is TRBJ1-5; 7 bases fit TRBD1. V lost 2 bases and J lost 0; bases outside the gene matches: 10. This CDR3 spans 18 amino acids. Germline V lookup: CDR1 LGHNA, CDR2 YNFKEQ. The CDR3 loop is CASSQSGPGQTSNQPQHF. CDR3 DNA sequence: TGTGCCAGCAGCCAATCTGGACCGGGACAGACTAGCAATCAGCCCCAGCATTTT.

The V gene is TRBV6-1, the J gene TRBJ1-5, with a weak D call TRBD1 (5 bases). The CDR3 totals 15 residues. From germline, CDR1 is MNHNS and CDR2 SASEGT. V shed 0 bases and J shed 2 bases, with 8 bases lying between them. The CDR3 DNA follows: TGTGCCAGCAGTGAAGCTATAGGGGGCAATCAGCCCCAGCATTTT. Its protein product is CASSEAIGGNQPQHF.

The J gene is TRBJ1-1, the V gene TRBV12-1; TRBD1, the table's D call, lacks a check against the DNA. TRBV12-1 is a pseudogene segment. The CDR3 spans 15 residues. This CDR3 is CASIGVGTVNTEAFF. CDR3 in DNA: TGTGCCAGCATCGGCGTAGGGACAGTGAACACTGAAGCTTTCTTT.

The J gene is TRBJ2-3, the V gene TRBV9; 9 bases map to TRBD2. This CDR3 is 15 amino acids long. Losses at the gene ends were 4 bases for V and 5 bases for J; bases not matched to a gene: 8. The V gene's germline CDR1 is SGDLS and CDR2 YYNGEE. The CDR3 DNA reads TGTGCCAGCAGCCCCCCGGGACTAGCAGTAGATACGCAGTATTTT. As protein: CASSPPGLAVDTQYF.

This sequence joins TRBV10-2 and TRBJ2-1; 7 nucleotides agree with TRBD1. Germline loops: CDR1 WSHSY, CDR2 SAAADI. Trimming at V came to 8 bases and at J to 3 bases, leaving 7 bases not matched to a gene. The CDR3 consists of 14 residues. The CDR3 region is CASVKGQNYNEQFF. The CDR3 coding sequence is TGCGCCAGCGTGAAGGGACAGAACTACAATGAGCAGTTCTTC.

J is TRBJ1-6 and V is TRBV28, with D uncertain. CDR3 length equals 12 residues. Looked up from germline, CDR1 is MDHEN and CDR2 is SYDVKM. V shed 2 bases and J shed 10 bases, with 6 bases lying between them. The CDR3 DNA sequence: TGTGCCAGCAGTTTACGGTACTCACCCCTCCACTTT. Amino acid sequence: CASSLRYSPLHF.

The rearrangement joins TRBV5-6 to TRBJ1-2; 7 bases are a match to TRBD1. Trimming at V came to 3 bases and at J to 8 bases, leaving 10 bases not matched to a gene. This CDR3 region has 14 residues. CDR1 SGHDT and CDR2 YYEEEE come from the germline V gene. CDR3 loop: CASSSRDSQWGYTF. CDR3 nucleotides: TGTGCCAGCAGCTCCCGGGACAGTCAGTGGGGCTACACCTTC.

This chain joins TRBV7-9 and TRBJ2-2, with a tentative D call TRBD2 (6 bases). CDR3 length: 16 residues. Trimming pared 1 base from V and 3 bases from J, leaving 12 bases between. CDR1 and CDR2 (germline): SEHNR, FQNEAQ (reference sequence). The CDR3 DNA reads as TGTGCCAGCAGCTTAGTTGGGGGGACCCACACCGGGGAGCTGTTTTTT. Protein sequence: CASSLVGGTHTGELFF.

This rearrangement joins TRBV21-1 to TRBJ2-1; the table names TRBD2, a call not compared with the DNA. TRBV21-1 is a pseudogene. The CDR3 is made up of 16 amino acids. The CDR3 sequence is CASSKVRLEREHEQFF. The CDR3 DNA sequence: TGTGCCAGCAGCAAAGTAAGGTTAGAGAGGGAGCATGAGCAGTTCTTC.

This clone was observed a few times. J is TRBJ2-7 and V is TRBV4-1; D is unclear. The CDR3 spans 12 residues. V lost 0 bases, J lost 3 bases, and 3 bases lay in between. Germline CDR1 reads MGHRA; CDR2 reads YSYEKL. The CDR3 DNA reads as TGCGCCAGCAGCCAAGACAGCTACGAGCAGTACTTC. This translates into CASSQDSYEQYF.

This clone was seen only a few times. J is TRBJ1-2 and V is TRBV3-1 (or the pseudogene TRBV3-2), with D perhaps TRBD1 (5 bases). The CDR3 has 14 amino acids. The V end lost 7 bases, the J end lost 4 bases, and 16 bases lay between the germline ends. CDR1 is LGHDT, CDR2 YNNKEL, per germline (reference sequence). CDR3 coding DNA: TGTGCCAGCACCTTTGGGGGGTCTCCCTATGGCTACACCTTC. It is translated as CASTFGGSPYGYTF.

The chain combines TRBV19 with TRBJ2-1, with 8 positions matching TRBD2. This CDR3 is built from 14 residues. The junction had 10 bases not matched to a gene; V was cut back by 6 bases and J by 9 bases. The V gene's germline CDR1 is LNHDA and CDR2 SQIVND (reference sequence). The CDR3 coding sequence is TGTGCCAGTAGCGAATTAGCGGGGCGGGTTGAGCAGTTCTTC. Translation: CASSELAGRVEQFF.

The chain uses TRBV13 and TRBJ2-7; 8 positions agree with TRBD1. The CDR3 length is 14 residues. CDR1 PRHDT and CDR2 FYEKMQ come from the germline V gene (reference sequence). The ends lost 0 bases at V and 2 bases at J; junction bases unmatched: 0. The CDR3 loop reads CASSLGDRAYEQYF. The CDR3 DNA follows: TGTGCCAGCAGCTTAGGGGACAGGGCCTACGAGCAGTACTTC.

The chain joins TRBV29-1 to TRBJ2-1; D is unclear. The CDR3 loop spans 11 amino acids. From germline, CDR1 is SQVTM and CDR2 ANQGSEA. Trimming took off 0 bases at V and 10 bases at J, with 7 bases between the two ends. The CDR3 here is CSVEDAREQFF. CDR3 coding DNA: TGCAGCGTTGAAGATGCTCGGGAGCAGTTCTTC.

This clone appeared once. The genes are TRBV4-1 and TRBJ2-2, with TRBD2 as a possible D gene (5 bases). The CDR3 has 17 residues. Germline CDR1 and CDR2: MGHRA and YSYEKL. V lost 0 bases, J lost 1 base, and 12 bases lay in between. This CDR3 reads CASSQELAHQNTGELFF. CDR3 coding DNA: TGCGCCAGCAGCCAAGAGTTAGCGCACCAGAACACCGGGGAGCTGTTTTTT.

The chain uses TRBV27 and TRBJ2-5, with 10 bases matching TRBD2. Germline lookup yields CDR1 MNHEY and CDR2 SMNVEV (reference sequence). The CDR3 is made up of 16 amino acids. V was clipped by 4 bases and J by 3 bases; unmatched bases: 8. The CDR3 here is CASSSFSGGTKETQYF. For the CDR3, the DNA is TGTGCCAGCAGTTCATTTAGCGGGGGGACAAAAGAGACCCAGTACTTC.

The J gene is TRBJ2-5, the V gene TRBV7-2; 7 bases align to TRBD2. The CDR3 is 16 amino acids. Germline V gene data show CDR1 as SGHTA and CDR2 as FQGNSA. After removal of 2 bases from V and 1 base from J, the junction contained 7 bases not matched to a gene. CDR3 coding DNA: TGTGCCAGCAGCTTAATGGGGCGGGGGTTCCAAGAGACCCAGTACTTC. Protein: CASSLMGRGFQETQYF. Together with reference TRBV7-2 and TRBJ2-5, the CDR3 gives the full variable domain: GAGVSQSPSNKVTEKGKDVELRCDPISGHTALYWYRQSLGQGLEFLIYFQGNSAPDKSGLPSDRFSAERTGGSVSTLTIQRTQQEDSAVYLCASSLMGRGFQETQYFGPGTRLLVL.

The rearrangement uses TRBV15 and TRBJ1-1; no clear D. The CDR3 is 13 residues long. Looked up from germline, CDR1 is LNHNV and CDR2 is YYDKDF (reference sequence). Trimming removed 3 bases from V and 3 bases from J, with 8 bases in between. As DNA, the CDR3 is TGTGCCACCAGCAGTCGGTCCGACACTGAAGCTTTCTTT. Residues: CATSSRSDTEAFF.